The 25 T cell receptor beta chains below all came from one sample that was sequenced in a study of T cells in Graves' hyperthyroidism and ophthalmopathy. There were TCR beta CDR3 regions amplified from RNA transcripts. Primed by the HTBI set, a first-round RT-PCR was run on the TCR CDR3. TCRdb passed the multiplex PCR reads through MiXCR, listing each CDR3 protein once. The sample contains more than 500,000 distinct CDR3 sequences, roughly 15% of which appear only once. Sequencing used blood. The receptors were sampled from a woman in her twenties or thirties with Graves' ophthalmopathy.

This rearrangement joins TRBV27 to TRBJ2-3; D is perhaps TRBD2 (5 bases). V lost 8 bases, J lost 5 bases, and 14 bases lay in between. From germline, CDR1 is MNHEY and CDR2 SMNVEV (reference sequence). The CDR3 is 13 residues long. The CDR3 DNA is TGTGCCAGCTTCATGAGGGTCGGAGATACGCAGTATTTT. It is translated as CASFMRVGDTQYF.

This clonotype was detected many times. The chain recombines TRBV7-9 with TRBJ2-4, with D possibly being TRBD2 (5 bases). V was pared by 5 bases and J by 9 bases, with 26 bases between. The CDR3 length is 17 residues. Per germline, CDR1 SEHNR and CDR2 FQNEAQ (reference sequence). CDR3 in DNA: TGTGCCAGCAGCCCCCCCTGGGCGGCCTCGAGGGAGAGCATTCAGTACTTC. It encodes CASSPPWAASRESIQYF.

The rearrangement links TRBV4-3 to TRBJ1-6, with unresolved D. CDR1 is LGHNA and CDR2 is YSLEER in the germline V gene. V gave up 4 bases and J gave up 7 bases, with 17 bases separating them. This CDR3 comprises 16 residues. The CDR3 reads CASSPSTGYGNSPLHF. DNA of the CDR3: TGCGCCAGCAGCCCCTCAACGGGCTACGGAAATTCACCCCTCCACTTT.

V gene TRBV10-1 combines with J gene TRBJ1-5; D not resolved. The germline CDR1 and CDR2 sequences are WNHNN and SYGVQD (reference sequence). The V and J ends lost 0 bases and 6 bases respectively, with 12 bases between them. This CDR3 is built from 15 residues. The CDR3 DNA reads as TGCGCCAGCAGTGAGTCTCGGGCCCCGGGTCAGCCCCAGCATTTT. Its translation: CASSESRAPGQPQHF.

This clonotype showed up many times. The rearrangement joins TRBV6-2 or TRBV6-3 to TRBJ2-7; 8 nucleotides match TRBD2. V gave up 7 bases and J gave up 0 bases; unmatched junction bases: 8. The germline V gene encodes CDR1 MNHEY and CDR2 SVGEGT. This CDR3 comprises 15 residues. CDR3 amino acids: CASNPLAESSYEQYF. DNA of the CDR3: TGTGCCAGCAACCCACTAGCGGAGAGCTCCTACGAGCAGTACTTC.

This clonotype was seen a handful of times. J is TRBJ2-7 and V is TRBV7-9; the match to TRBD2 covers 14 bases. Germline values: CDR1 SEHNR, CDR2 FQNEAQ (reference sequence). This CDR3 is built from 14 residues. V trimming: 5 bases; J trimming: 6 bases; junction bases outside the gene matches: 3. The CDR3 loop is CASSGGLAGGEQYF. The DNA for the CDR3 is TGTGCCAGCAGCGGAGGACTAGCGGGAGGCGAGCAGTACTTC.

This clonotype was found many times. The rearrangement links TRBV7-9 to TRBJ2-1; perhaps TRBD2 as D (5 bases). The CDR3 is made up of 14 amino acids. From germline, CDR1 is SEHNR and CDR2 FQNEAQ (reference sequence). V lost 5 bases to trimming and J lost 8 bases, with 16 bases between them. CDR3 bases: TGTGCCAGCAGCGTGAGGACTCGGGTGGATGAGCAGTTCTTC. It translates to CASSVRTRVDEQFF.

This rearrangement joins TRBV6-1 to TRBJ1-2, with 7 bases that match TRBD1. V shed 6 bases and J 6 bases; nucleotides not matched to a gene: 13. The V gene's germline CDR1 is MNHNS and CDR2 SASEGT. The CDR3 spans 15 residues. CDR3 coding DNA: TGTGCCAGCAGACCAGGACAGGCGGCTTCCGATGGCTACACCTTC. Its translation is CASRPGQAASDGYTF.

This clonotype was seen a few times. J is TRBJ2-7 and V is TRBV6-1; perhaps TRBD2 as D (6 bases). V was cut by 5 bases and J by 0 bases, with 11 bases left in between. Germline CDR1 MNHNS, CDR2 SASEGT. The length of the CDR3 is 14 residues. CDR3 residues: CASSPSVHSYEQYF. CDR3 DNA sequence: TGTGCCAGCAGTCCTAGCGTTCACTCCTACGAGCAGTACTTC.

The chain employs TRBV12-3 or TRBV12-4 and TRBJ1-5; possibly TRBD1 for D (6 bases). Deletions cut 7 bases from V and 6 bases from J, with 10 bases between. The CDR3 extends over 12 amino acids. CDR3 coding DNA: TGTGCCAGCAACAGGGTTGGTCAGCCCCAGCATTTT. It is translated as CASNRVGQPQHF.

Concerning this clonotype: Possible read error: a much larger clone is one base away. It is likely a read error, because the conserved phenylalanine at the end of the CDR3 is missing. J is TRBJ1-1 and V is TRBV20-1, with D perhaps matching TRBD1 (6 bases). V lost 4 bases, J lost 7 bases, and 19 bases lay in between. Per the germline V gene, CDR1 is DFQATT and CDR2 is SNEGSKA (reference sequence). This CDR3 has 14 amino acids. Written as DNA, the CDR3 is TGCAGTGCTATCCGGGACACCACTTACAATGAAGCTTTCCTT. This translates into CSAIRDTTYNEAFL.

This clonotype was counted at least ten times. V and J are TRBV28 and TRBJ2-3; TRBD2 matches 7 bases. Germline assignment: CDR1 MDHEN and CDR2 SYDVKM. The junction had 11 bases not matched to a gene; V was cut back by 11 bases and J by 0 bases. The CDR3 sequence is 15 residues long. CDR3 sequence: CAAEGLAASTDTQYF. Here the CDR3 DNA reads TGTGCCGCAGAAGGGCTAGCGGCTAGCACAGATACGCAGTATTTT.

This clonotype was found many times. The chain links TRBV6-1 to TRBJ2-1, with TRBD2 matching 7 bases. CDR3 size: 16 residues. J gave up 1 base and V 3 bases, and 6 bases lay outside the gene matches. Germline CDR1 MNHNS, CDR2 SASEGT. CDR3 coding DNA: TGTGCCAGCAGTGATTCTAGCGGACTTTCCTACAATGAGCAGTTCTTC. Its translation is CASSDSSGLSYNEQFF.

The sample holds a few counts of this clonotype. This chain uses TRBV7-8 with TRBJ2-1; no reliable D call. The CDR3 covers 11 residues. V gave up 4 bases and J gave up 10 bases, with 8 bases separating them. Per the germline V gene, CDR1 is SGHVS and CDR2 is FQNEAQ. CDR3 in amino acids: CASSSAKEQFF. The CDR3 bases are TGTGCCAGCAGCTCCGCTAAAGAGCAGTTCTTC.

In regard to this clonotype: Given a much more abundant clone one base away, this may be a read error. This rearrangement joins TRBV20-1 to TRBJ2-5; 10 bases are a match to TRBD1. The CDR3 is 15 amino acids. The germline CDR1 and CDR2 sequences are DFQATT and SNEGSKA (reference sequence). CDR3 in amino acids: CSARGDRGSQETQHF. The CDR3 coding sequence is TGCAGTGCTAGGGGGGACAGGGGATCCCAAGAGACCCAGCACTTC.

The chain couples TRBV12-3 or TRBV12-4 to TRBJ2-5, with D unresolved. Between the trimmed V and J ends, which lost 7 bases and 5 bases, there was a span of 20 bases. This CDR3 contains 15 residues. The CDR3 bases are TGTGCCAGCAACCTCTCAACTCGCCTCGGGGAGACCCAGTACTTC. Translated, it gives CASNLSTRLGETQYF.

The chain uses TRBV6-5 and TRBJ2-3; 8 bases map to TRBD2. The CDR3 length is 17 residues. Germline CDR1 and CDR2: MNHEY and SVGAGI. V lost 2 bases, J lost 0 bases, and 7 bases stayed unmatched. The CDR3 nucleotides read TGTGCCAGCAGTTACAAGTCGGGAGGGGCTAGCACAGATACGCAGTATTTT. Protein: CASSYKSGGASTDTQYF.

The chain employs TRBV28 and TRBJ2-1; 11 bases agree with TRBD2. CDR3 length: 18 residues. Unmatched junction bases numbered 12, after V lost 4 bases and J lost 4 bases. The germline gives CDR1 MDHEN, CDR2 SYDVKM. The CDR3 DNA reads TGTGCCAGCAGTTACCCCTTCGGACTAGCGGGCACTTACAATGAGCAGTTCTTC. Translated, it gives CASSYPFGLAGTYNEQFF.

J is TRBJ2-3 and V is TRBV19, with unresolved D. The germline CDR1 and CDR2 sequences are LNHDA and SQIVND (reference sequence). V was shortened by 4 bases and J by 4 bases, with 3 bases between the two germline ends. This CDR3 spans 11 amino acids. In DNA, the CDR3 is TGTGCCAGTAGTAAGGCAGATACGCAGTATTTT. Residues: CASSKADTQYF. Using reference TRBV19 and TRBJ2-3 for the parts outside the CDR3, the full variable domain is DGGITQSPKYLFRKEGQNVTLSCEQNLNHDAMYWYRQDPGQGLRLIYYSQIVNDFQKGDIAEGYSVSREKKESFPLTVTSAQKNPTAFYLCASSKADTQYFGPGTRLTVL.

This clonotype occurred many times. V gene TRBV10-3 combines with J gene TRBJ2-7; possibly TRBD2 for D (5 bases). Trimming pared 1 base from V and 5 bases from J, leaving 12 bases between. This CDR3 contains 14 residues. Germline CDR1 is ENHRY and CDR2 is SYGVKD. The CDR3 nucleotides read TGTGCCATCAGTGAGTTTGGGAGAGGGAACGAGCAGTACTTC. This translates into CAISEFGRGNEQYF.

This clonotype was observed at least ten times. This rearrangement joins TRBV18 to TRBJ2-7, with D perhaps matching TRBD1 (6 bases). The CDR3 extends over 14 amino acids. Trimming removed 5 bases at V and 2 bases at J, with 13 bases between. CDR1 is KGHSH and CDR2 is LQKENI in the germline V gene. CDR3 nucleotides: TGTGCCAGCTCAATGAGGGACAACGCCTACGAGCAGTACTTC. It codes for CASSMRDNAYEQYF.

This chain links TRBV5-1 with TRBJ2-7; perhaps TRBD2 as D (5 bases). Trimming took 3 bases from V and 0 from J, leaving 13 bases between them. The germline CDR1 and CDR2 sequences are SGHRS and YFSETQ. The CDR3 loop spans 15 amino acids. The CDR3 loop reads CASSSGLLSSYEQYF. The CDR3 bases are TGCGCCAGCAGCTCCGGACTGTTGAGCTCCTACGAGCAGTACTTC.

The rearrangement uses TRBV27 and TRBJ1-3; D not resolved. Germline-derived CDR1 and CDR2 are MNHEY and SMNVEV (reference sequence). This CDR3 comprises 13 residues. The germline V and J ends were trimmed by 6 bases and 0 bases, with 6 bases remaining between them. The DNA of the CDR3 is TGTGCCAGCAGGGATAGCTCTGGAAACACCATATATTTT. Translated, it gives CASRDSSGNTIYF.

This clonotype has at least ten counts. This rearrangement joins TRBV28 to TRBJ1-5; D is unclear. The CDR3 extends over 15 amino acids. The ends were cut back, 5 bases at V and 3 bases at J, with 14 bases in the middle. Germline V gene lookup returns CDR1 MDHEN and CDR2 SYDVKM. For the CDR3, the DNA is TGTGCCAGCAGTAGTATCCGCGGCACCAATCAGCCCCAGCATTTT. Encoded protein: CASSSIRGTNQPQHF. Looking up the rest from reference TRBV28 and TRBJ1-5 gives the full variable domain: DVKVTQSSRYLVKRTGEKVFLECVQDMDHENMFWYRQDPGLGLRLIYFSYDVKMKEKGDIPEGYSVSREKKERFSLILESASTNQTSMYLCASSSIRGTNQPQHFGDGTRLSIL.

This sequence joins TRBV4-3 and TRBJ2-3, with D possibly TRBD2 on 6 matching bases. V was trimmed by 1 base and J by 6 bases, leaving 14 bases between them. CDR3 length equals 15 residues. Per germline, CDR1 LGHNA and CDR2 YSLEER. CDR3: CASSQGPGEGDTQYF. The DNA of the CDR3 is TGCGCCAGCAGCCAAGGCCCGGGAGAGGGGGATACGCAGTATTTT.